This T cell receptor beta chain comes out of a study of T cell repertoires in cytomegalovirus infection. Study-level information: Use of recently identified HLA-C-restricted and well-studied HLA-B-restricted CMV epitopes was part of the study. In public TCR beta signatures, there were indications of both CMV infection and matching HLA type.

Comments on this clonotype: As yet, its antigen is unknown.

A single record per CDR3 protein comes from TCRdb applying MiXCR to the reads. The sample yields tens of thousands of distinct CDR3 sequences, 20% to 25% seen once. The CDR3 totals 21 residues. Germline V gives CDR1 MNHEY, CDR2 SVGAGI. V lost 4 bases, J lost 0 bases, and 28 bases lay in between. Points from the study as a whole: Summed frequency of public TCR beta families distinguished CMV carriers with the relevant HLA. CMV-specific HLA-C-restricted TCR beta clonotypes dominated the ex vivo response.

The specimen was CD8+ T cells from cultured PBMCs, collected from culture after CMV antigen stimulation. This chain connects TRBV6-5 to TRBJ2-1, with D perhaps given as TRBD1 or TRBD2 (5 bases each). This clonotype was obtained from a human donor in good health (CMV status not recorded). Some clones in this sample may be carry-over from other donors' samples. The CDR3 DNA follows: TGTGCCAGCAGTTCCCGGAGAGGGGATCCCGAAATTCAGAGCTCCTACAATGAGCAGTTCTTC. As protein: CASSSRRGDPEIQSSYNEQFF.